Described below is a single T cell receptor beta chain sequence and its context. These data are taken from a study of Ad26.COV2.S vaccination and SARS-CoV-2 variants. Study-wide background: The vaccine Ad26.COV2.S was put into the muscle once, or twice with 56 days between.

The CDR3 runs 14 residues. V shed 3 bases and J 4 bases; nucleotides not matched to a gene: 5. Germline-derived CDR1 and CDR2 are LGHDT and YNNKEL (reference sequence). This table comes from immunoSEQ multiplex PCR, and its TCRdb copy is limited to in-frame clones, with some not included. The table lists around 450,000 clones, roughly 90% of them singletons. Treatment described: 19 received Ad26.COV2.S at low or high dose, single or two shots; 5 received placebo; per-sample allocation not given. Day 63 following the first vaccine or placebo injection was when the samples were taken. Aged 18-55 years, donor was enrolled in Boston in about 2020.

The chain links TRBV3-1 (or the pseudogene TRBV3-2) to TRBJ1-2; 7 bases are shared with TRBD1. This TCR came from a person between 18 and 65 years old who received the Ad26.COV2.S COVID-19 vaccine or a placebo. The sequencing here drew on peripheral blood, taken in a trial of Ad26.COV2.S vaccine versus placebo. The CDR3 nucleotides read TGTGCCAGCAGCCATAACAGGGGAACCTATGGCTACACCTTC. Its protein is CASSHNRGTYGYTF.